This T cell receptor beta chain was identified in a study of blood T cell repertoires in COVID-19. Under the authors' procedure: For nucleated cells, counts were estimated from reference gene primer amplification. TCRdb's copy holds only in-frame clones and misses some; the assay was immunoSEQ multiplex PCR. The DNA was the basis for D and trimming; V, J and clone size are from that table. The sample contains about 260,000 clones, 75% to 90% of which appear only once. The V segment lost 4 bases and the J segment 6 bases; nucleotides outside the gene matches: 6. CDR3 length equals 13 residues. Germline assignment: CDR1 MNHEY and CDR2 SMNVEV (reference sequence).

This clonotype was obtained from a man aged 25-45 years with active or convalescent COVID-19. The J gene is TRBJ2-7, the V gene TRBV27, with 7 bases that match TRBD1. Sequencing was carried out using peripheral blood. Here the CDR3 reads CASSSRQGGEQYF. Written as DNA, the CDR3 is TGTGCCAGCAGTTCTAGACAGGGCGGCGAGCAGTACTTC.